The 8 T cell receptor beta chains presented below share a single source sample, sequenced in a study of T cells in Graves' hyperthyroidism and ophthalmopathy. TCR beta CDR3 regions were amplified from RNA. HTBI primers were the set used in a first-round RT-PCR of the TCR CDR3. TCRdb processed the multiplex PCR reads anew with MiXCR; each CDR3 protein has one entry. The table shows approximately 690,000 distinct CDR3 sequences, with approximately 14% occurring only once. Material: blood. The receptor source for this set is a woman in her 50s with Graves' ophthalmopathy.

On this clonotype: The CDR3 does not close with the conserved phenylalanine or tryptophan, likely indicating a read error. This chain connects TRBV28 to TRBJ2-1, with D possibly being TRBD2 (6 bases). CDR1 and CDR2 (germline): MDHEN, SYDVKM. This CDR3 is 13 amino acids long. V lost 10 bases and J lost 4, with 14 bases in between. The CDR3 loop reads CATHLAPYNEQFL. CDR3 nucleotides: TGTGCCACCCACCTAGCGCCTTACAATGAGCAGTTCCTC.

As regards this clonotype: This may be a read error, as it is one base from a much larger clone. V usage is TRBV3-1 and J usage is TRBJ2-7; 12 positions agree with TRBD2. Per the germline V gene, CDR1 is LGHDT and CDR2 is YNNKEL (reference sequence). After removal of 1 base from V and 2 bases from J, the junction contained 9 bases not matched to a gene. The CDR3 sequence is 18 residues long. In DNA form, the CDR3 reads TGTGCCAGCAGCCAAGGTATTCGCCGACTAGCGGGAGCCTACGAGCAGTACTTC. It is translated as CASSQGIRRLAGAYEQYF.

This chain joins TRBV4-1 and TRBJ1-4; TRBD1 might be the D (6 bases). CDR1 is MGHRA, CDR2 YSYEKL, per germline. The CDR3 is 15 residues long. V lost 0 bases and J lost 7, with 12 bases in between. CDR3 residues: CASSQEPGVAEKLFF. CDR3 sequence (DNA): TGCGCCAGCAGCCAAGAGCCAGGGGTGGCTGAAAAACTGTTTTTT.

This clonotype has only a few counts. This chain connects TRBV5-5 to TRBJ2-2; D gene unclear. CDR3 size: 16 residues. Germline V gives CDR1 SGHKS, CDR2 YYEKEE (reference sequence). V lost 0 bases and J lost 3, with 12 bases in between. The CDR3 region has the DNA TGTGCCAGCAGCTTGGTGGGCGGAATCTACACCGGGGAGCTGTTTTTT. This sequence encodes CASSLVGGIYTGELFF.

The gene calls are TRBV9 and TRBJ2-1, with 8 bases aligning to TRBD1. The CDR3 is 14 amino acids. Germline CDR1 is SGDLS and CDR2 is YYNGEE. The J segment lost 7 bases and the V segment lost 4 bases, leaving 7 bases of the junction unmatched. In DNA, the CDR3 is TGTGCCAGCAGCCCAGGGGGCCTGGGGAATGAGCAGTTCTTC. Amino acids: CASSPGGLGNEQFF.

Notes on this clonotype: With a much larger clone just one base away, this may be a read error. The chain joins TRBV28 to TRBJ2-2; a possible D gene is TRBD1 (6 bases). CDR1 is MDHEN and CDR2 is SYDVKM in the germline V gene. The length of the CDR3 is 16 residues. The V gene lost 5 bases and the J gene lost 4 bases, with 17 bases spanning the gap. The CDR3 bases are TGTGCCAGCAGTCCGCTAGGGGCAGGGGTCACCGGGGAGCTGTTTTTT. Translation gives CASSPLGAGVTGELFF.

For this clonotype: A single base is all that separates this from a far larger clone, so a read error is likely. The V and J genes are TRBV7-8 and TRBJ1-1; D is undetermined. This CDR3 is 12 amino acids long. Germline-derived CDR1 and CDR2 are SGHVS and FQNEAQ. CDR3 DNA sequence: TGTGCCGGCAGCTTATCGAGGACTGAAGCTTTCTTT. Translating it yields CAGSLSRTEAFF.

This clonotype was seen a few times. One base away lies a much larger clone, so this may be a sequencing read error. This rearrangement joins TRBV6-5 to TRBJ2-5; the D gene is possibly TRBD2 (5 bases). V lost 6 bases and J lost 2, with 16 bases in between. Germline CDR1 is MNHEY and CDR2 is SVGAGI. This CDR3 has 15 residues. This chain's CDR3 is CASSLRGALQETQYF. The CDR3 DNA reads as TGTGCCAGCAGCTTACGGGGAGCTCTTCAAGAGACCCAGTACTTC.